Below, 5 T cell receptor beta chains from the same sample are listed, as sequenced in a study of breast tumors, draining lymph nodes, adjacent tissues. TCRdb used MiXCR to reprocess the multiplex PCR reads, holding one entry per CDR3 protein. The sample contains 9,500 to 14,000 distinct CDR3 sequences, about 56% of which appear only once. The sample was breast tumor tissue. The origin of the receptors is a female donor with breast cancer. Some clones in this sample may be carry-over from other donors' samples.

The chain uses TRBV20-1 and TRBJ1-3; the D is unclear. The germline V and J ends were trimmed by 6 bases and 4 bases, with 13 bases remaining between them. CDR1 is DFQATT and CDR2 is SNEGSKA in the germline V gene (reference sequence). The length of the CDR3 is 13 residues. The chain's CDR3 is CSAPVVPGNTIYF. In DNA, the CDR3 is TGCAGTGCCCCGGTGGTTCCCGGAAACACCATATATTTT.

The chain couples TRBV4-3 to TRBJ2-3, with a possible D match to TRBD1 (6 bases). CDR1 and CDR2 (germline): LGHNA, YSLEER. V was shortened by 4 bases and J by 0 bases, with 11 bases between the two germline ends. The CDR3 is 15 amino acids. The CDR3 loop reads CASSPGQHSTDTQYF. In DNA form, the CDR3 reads TGCGCCAGCAGCCCAGGACAGCACAGCACAGATACGCAGTATTTT.

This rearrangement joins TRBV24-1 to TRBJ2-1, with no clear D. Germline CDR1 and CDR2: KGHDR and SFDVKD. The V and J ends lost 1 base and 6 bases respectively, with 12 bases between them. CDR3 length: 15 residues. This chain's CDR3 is CATSDFTFGSNEQFF. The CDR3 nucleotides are TGTGCCACCAGTGATTTCACTTTCGGGTCCAATGAGCAGTTCTTC.

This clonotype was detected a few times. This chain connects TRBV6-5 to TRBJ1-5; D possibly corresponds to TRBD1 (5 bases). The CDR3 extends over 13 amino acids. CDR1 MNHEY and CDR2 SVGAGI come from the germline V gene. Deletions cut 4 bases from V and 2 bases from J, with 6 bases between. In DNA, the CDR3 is TGTGCCAGCAGTTCAGGGCGCAATCAGCCCCAGCATTTT. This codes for CASSSGRNQPQHF.

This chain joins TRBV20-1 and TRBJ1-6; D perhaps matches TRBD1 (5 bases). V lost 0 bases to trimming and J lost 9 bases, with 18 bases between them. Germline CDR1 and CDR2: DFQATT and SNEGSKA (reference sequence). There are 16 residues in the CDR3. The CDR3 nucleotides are TGCAGTGCTAGAGATATGGGGGGGAGCACAATTTCACCCCTCCACTTT. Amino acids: CSARDMGGSTISPLHF.